The present T cell receptor (beta chain) was sequenced within a study of lymphopenia after photon versus proton radiotherapy. Findings of the study overall: After lymphocyte nadir, photon-treated repertoires showed oligoclonal expansion, especially CD8+ Temra. Authors raise, but do not show, better survival with proton therapy.

About this clone: The target antigen is unknown.

Libraries were prepared by immunoSEQ multiplex PCR; TCRdb keeps only in-frame clonotypes and omits some of them. The data contain about 12,000 clones, approximately 88% of them singletons. Germline V gene data show CDR1 as SGHTS and CDR2 as YDEGEE. This CDR3 contains 14 residues. Unmatched junction bases numbered 5, after V lost 4 bases and J lost 4 bases. Specimen: peripheral blood, collected from a patient treated with proton-based radiotherapy. The sequence was obtained from a man in his sixties with pancreatic cancer. The chain employs TRBV5-8 and TRBJ2-3; 8 bases line up with TRBD1. CDR3 nucleotides: TGTGCCAGCAGCACCGGACAGGGATCAGATACGCAGTATTTT. Translated, it gives CASSTGQGSDTQYF.